The following is a T cell receptor beta chain sequence with its context. The target antigen is unknown. The sample is drawn from a study of cytomegalovirus exposure and HLA in healthy donors. Study summary: Of some 360 genotyped donors, roughly 80% clustered with self-reported Caucasian donors. Whole-study results and caveats: A later analysis by the authors found several of the most significant clusters apparently linked to common viral pathogens.

CDR3 length: 15 residues. With 0 bases removed from V and 0 bases from J, the gap between germline ends came to 7 bases. Germline-derived CDR1 and CDR2 are SGHRS and YFSETQ. With 60 Vbeta and 13 Jbeta primers, the PCR was carried out. The method was immunoSEQ multiplex PCR; TCRdb's version includes in-frame clones alone and lacks a portion of them. The sample carries a few hundred thousand clones, more than 65% recorded once. The chain joins TRBV5-1 to TRBJ2-1; D not certain. The TCR originated in a woman in her twenties or thirties in good health and CMV-seronegative. Material: PBMCs. CDR3 nucleotide sequence: TGCGCCAGCAGCTTGGAAGCGCCCTCCTACAATGAGCAGTTCTTC. Amino acids: CASSLEAPSYNEQFF.